The next 30 T cell receptor beta chains were all read from a single sample in a study of control samples from healthy donors and cancer patients. Sequencing was performed with immunoSEQ multiplex PCR; in TCRdb, only in-frame clones are kept and a portion is missing. Of around 99,000 clones in the sample, just over 90% are singletons; the top ten hold 4.4%. Sequenced input: blood. These receptors came from a human donor in good health. The donor label of this sample is uncertain.

The rearrangement links TRBV6-5 to TRBJ1-1; 7 bases are a match to TRBD1. CDR3 size: 15 residues. V gave up 4 bases and J gave up 5 bases; unmatched junction bases: 10. Germline V gene lookup returns CDR1 MNHEY and CDR2 SVGAGI. In DNA form, the CDR3 reads TGTGCCAGCAGTTTGGGACAGCTGAAATTGACTGAAGCTTTCTTT. It encodes CASSLGQLKLTEAFF.

This rearrangement joins TRBV18 to TRBJ1-3; 7 bases align to TRBD1. The CDR3 spans 18 residues. J lost 4 bases, V lost 2 bases, and 14 bases had no gene match. Germline assignment: CDR1 KGHSH and CDR2 LQKENI. This CDR3 reads CASSPSPRNRGSGNTIYF. The DNA for the CDR3 is TGTGCCAGCTCACCATCTCCCCGAAACAGGGGATCAGGAAACACCATATATTTT. The full variable domain, rest sourced from reference TRBV18 and TRBJ1-3, is NAGVMQNPRHLVRRRGQEARLRCSPMKGHSHVYWYRQLPEEGLKFMVYLQKENIIDESGMPKERFSAEFPKEGPSILRIQQVVRGDSAAYFCASSPSPRNRGSGNTIYFGEGSWLTVV.

J is TRBJ2-7 and V is TRBV19, with 7 bases aligning to TRBD2. The CDR3 is made up of 13 amino acids. The V gene's germline CDR1 is LNHDA and CDR2 SQIVND (reference sequence). Trimming cost V 5 bases and J 3 bases; bases outside gene matches: 4. The CDR3 loop is CASSGTTLYEQYF. The CDR3 nucleotides are TGTGCCAGTAGTGGGACTACTCTCTACGAGCAGTACTTC.

This chain links TRBV30 with TRBJ1-4; D gene unclear. Germline V gene data show CDR1 as GTSNPN and CDR2 as SVGIG (reference sequence). This CDR3 comprises 13 residues. The V gene lost 0 bases and the J gene lost 5 bases, with 7 bases spanning the gap. CDR3 residues: CAWSVQVNEKLFF. In DNA, the CDR3 is TGTGCCTGGAGTGTACAAGTAAATGAAAAACTGTTTTTT.

The chain carries TRBV24-1 and TRBJ2-3; D perhaps matches TRBD2 (7 bases). Trimming removed 9 bases at V and 4 bases at J, with 13 bases between. The CDR3 runs to 13 residues. Per the germline V gene, CDR1 is KGHDR and CDR2 is SFDVKD. The DNA for the CDR3 is TGTGCCACCCGGGGGGACATCCCAGATACGCAGTATTTT. Its translation is CATRGDIPDTQYF.

A single count supports this clone. The chain employs TRBV5-1 and TRBJ1-4; 9 positions match TRBD1. The CDR3 loop spans 15 amino acids. Germline values: CDR1 SGHRS, CDR2 YFSETQ. J lost 8 bases, V lost 3 bases, and 8 bases had no gene match. This chain's CDR3 is CASSSGQGSNEKLFF. In DNA form, the CDR3 reads TGCGCCAGCAGCTCCGGACAGGGGTCGAACGAAAAACTGTTTTTT.

The chain is built from TRBV9 and TRBJ1-5, with D perhaps matching TRBD1 (6 bases). Trimming shortened V by 2 bases and J by 3 bases, and 9 bases separated the two germline ends. Per the germline V gene, CDR1 is SGDLS and CDR2 is YYNGEE. The length of the CDR3 is 14 residues. CDR3 nucleotide sequence: TGTGCCAGCAGCGTTGGACAGATCAATCAGCCCCAGCATTTT. Its protein product is CASSVGQINQPQHF.

This chain uses TRBV6-5 with TRBJ2-5, with D maybe TRBD2 (6 bases). CDR3 length: 15 residues. V lost 6 bases and J lost 3, with 17 bases in between. Per germline, CDR1 MNHEY and CDR2 SVGAGI. The CDR3, as DNA: TGTGCCAGCAGCCCGACTGCTAGCGCTAAAGAGACCCAGTACTTC. This encodes CASSPTASAKETQYF.

Concerning this clone: One junction end disagrees with the germline gene, perhaps due to a read error. The chain carries TRBV7-7 and TRBJ2-1, with D maybe TRBD2 (5 bases). This CDR3 has 13 residues. CDR1 is SSHAT and CDR2 is FNYEAQ in the germline V gene (reference sequence). The CDR3 sequence: CASSPDGGQEQFF. The CDR3 bases are TGTGCTAGCAGCCCAGATGGCGGGCAGGAGCAGTTCTTC.

The chain recombines TRBV19 with TRBJ1-5; TRBD1 agrees at 7 bases. CDR1 is LNHDA, CDR2 SQIVND, per germline (reference sequence). The V segment lost 5 bases and the J segment 3 bases; nucleotides outside the gene matches: 4. The CDR3 is 14 amino acids. The CDR3 here is CASSGGQTNQPQHF. CDR3 sequence (DNA): TGTGCCAGTAGTGGGGGACAGACCAATCAGCCCCAGCATTTT.

V is TRBV19 and J is TRBJ1-5, with unresolved D. V gave up 4 bases and J gave up 1 base, with 8 bases separating them. Germline CDR1 is LNHDA and CDR2 is SQIVND (reference sequence). The CDR3 has 14 amino acids. CDR3 sequence: CASSTQISNQPQHF. The CDR3 nucleotides are TGTGCCAGTAGTACCCAAATAAGCAATCAGCCCCAGCATTTT.

This rearrangement joins TRBV28 to TRBJ2-7; maybe TRBD2 (5 bases). The CDR3 runs 15 residues. The V gene lost 1 base and the J gene lost 3 bases, with 13 bases spanning the gap. The germline CDR1 and CDR2 sequences are MDHEN and SYDVKM. The CDR3 region has the DNA TGTGCCAGCAGTTTATTGGTAGCGCGAATCTACGAGCAGTACTTC. Amino acid sequence: CASSLLVARIYEQYF.

V usage is TRBV18 and J usage is TRBJ1-1; D might be TRBD1 (5 bases). The CDR3 is made up of 16 amino acids. Germline CDR1 is KGHSH and CDR2 is LQKENI. The germline V and J ends were trimmed by 2 bases and 4 bases, with 17 bases remaining between them. This CDR3 is CASSPRGATAGTEAFF. The CDR3 DNA is TGTGCCAGCTCACCAAGGGGAGCTACGGCAGGCACTGAAGCTTTCTTT.

This rearrangement joins TRBV9 to TRBJ2-3, with a tentative D call TRBD1 (5 bases). The CDR3 consists of 15 residues. V was pared by 3 bases and J by 2 bases, with 13 bases between. Looked up from germline, CDR1 is SGDLS and CDR2 is YYNGEE. Written as DNA, the CDR3 is TGTGCCAGCAGCGCGGGTATAGGGGACACAGATACGCAGTATTTT. Its protein is CASSAGIGDTDTQYF.

The gene calls are TRBV20-1 and TRBJ2-7; 8 bases align to TRBD1. Germline-derived CDR1 and CDR2 are DFQATT and SNEGSKA (reference sequence). With 3 bases clipped from V and 7 bases from J, the junction kept 8 bases outside the gene matches. There are 13 residues in the CDR3. This CDR3 is CSASGQGFGEQYF. In DNA form, the CDR3 reads TGCAGTGCTAGTGGACAGGGTTTTGGGGAGCAGTACTTC.

The gene calls are TRBV5-1 and TRBJ2-1, with 8 bases that match TRBD1. Trimming removed 0 bases from V and 6 bases from J; junction bases left unmatched: 2. The length of the CDR3 is 14 residues. The germline gives CDR1 SGHRS, CDR2 YFSETQ. CDR3 residues: CASSLAGQGNEQFF. CDR3 nucleotides: TGCGCCAGCAGCTTGGCAGGACAGGGCAATGAGCAGTTCTTC.

The chain links TRBV20-1 to TRBJ2-1; D not certain. The CDR3 has 10 amino acids. V lost 5 bases, J lost 6 bases, and 5 bases lay in between. Germline CDR1 is DFQATT and CDR2 is SNEGSKA (reference sequence). Here the CDR3 DNA reads TGCAGTGCTTACAGCAATGAGCAGTTCTTC. Residues: CSAYSNEQFF.

Note on this clone: Other DNA sequences of this sample code for an identical CDR3. The gene calls are TRBV5-5 and TRBJ2-2; 7 nucleotides match TRBD2. J gave up 7 bases and V 2 bases, and 8 bases lay outside the gene matches. CDR1 and CDR2 from the germline V gene are SGHKS and YYEKEE (reference sequence). The CDR3 has 15 amino acids. DNA for the CDR3: TGTGCCAGCAGCTTACGACTGGGGGGGGACGGGGAGCTGTTTTTT. Protein: CASSLRLGGDGELFF. Filled out from reference TRBV5-5 and TRBJ2-2, the complete variable domain reads DAGVTQSPTHLIKTRGQQVTLRCSPISGHKSVSWYQQVLGQGPQFIFQYYEKEERGRGNFPDRFSARQFPNYSSELNVNALLLGDSALYLCASSLRLGGDGELFFGEGSRLTVL.

This chain joins TRBV27 and TRBJ1-5; 10 nucleotides match TRBD1. Per the germline V gene, CDR1 is MNHEY and CDR2 is SMNVEV (reference sequence). The CDR3 totals 14 residues. V was pared by 5 bases and J by 5 bases, with 3 bases of the junction left unmatched. CDR3 in amino acids: CASSLDRGYQPQHF. As DNA, the CDR3 is TGTGCCAGCAGTCTGGACAGGGGGTATCAGCCCCAGCATTTT.

The V gene is TRBV5-1, the J gene TRBJ2-6; the D gene is possibly TRBD1 (6 bases). The V and J ends lost 7 bases and 0 bases respectively, with 14 bases between them. Germline V lookup: CDR1 SGHRS, CDR2 YFSETQ. This CDR3 comprises 16 residues. This CDR3 reads CASGRTGTSGANVLTF. The DNA of the CDR3 is TGCGCCAGCGGTAGAACAGGGACCTCTGGGGCCAACGTCCTGACTTTC.

This clone was detected once. The chain recombines TRBV27 with TRBJ1-1, with no clear D. CDR1 MNHEY and CDR2 SMNVEV come from the germline V gene (reference sequence). The CDR3 length is 13 residues. The V end was cut by 5 bases, the J end by 11 bases, with 18 bases between. CDR3 DNA sequence: TGTGCCAGCAGTCAATTGAAACTTAGTAGCGCTTTCTTT. Amino acids: CASSQLKLSSAFF.

The chain recombines TRBV19 with TRBJ1-1; a possible D gene is TRBD1 (5 bases). In germline, CDR1 is LNHDA, CDR2 SQIVND (reference sequence). This CDR3 has 15 amino acids. Between the trimmed V and J ends, which lost 6 bases and 4 bases, there was a span of 18 bases. The CDR3 bases are TGTGCCAGTAGGAGTAATTACGGGGGGGGCACTGAAGCTTTCTTT. This gives the protein CASRSNYGGGTEAFF.

V is TRBV6-5 and J is TRBJ1-3; D is possibly TRBD1 (6 bases). This CDR3 is built from 14 residues. Trimming pared 6 bases from V and 4 bases from J, leaving 13 bases between. CDR1 is MNHEY and CDR2 is SVGAGI in the germline V gene. Written as DNA, the CDR3 is TGTGCCAGCAGGGACAGAGTCGCAGGAAACACCATATATTTT. As protein: CASRDRVAGNTIYF.

The rearrangement joins TRBV29-1 to TRBJ1-3; D is undetermined. Germline CDR1 SQVTM, CDR2 ANQGSEA. Trimming cost V 6 bases and J 7 bases, with 10 bases left between them. The length of the CDR3 is 11 residues. The CDR3 sequence: CSVTYSNTIYF. CDR3 nucleotides: TGCAGCGTGACATACTCCAACACCATATATTTT.

This clone has a single count. The chain has TRBV3-1 (or the pseudogene TRBV3-2) and TRBJ1-5; D gene unclear. Trimming shortened V by 1 base and J by 4 bases, and 5 bases separated the two germline ends. Germline V gene lookup returns CDR1 LGHDT and CDR2 YNNKEL (reference sequence). This CDR3 is 13 amino acids long. Here the CDR3 DNA reads TGTGCCAGCAGCCAAGGGGAAAATCAGCCCCAGCATTTT. Translated, it gives CASSQGENQPQHF.

J is TRBJ1-4 and V is TRBV5-5; perhaps TRBD1 as D (5 bases). CDR3 length: 14 residues. The ends were cut back, 0 bases at V and 5 bases at J, with 8 bases in the middle. Per the germline V gene, CDR1 is SGHKS and CDR2 is YYEKEE (reference sequence). The CDR3: CASSLVTVNEKLFF. Here the CDR3 DNA reads TGTGCCAGCAGCTTGGTGACAGTAAATGAAAAACTGTTTTTT.

The chain carries TRBV5-4 and TRBJ2-7, with D possibly matching TRBD2 (6 bases). Germline V gene lookup returns CDR1 SGHNT and CDR2 YYREEE (reference sequence). Trimming cost V 4 bases and J 7 bases, with 18 bases left between them. CDR3 length: 14 amino acids. CDR3 bases: TGTGCCAGCAGCCGCCGGGGGACGTCTCGGGAGCAGTACTTC. Amino acid sequence: CASSRRGTSREQYF. Full variable domain (rest looked up from reference TRBV5-4 and TRBJ2-7): ETGVTQSPTHLIKTRGQQVTLRCSSQSGHNTVSWYQQALGQGPQFIFQYYREEENGRGNFPPRFSGLQFPNYSSELNVNALELDDSALYLCASSRRGTSREQYFGPGTRLTVT.

This clone has a single count. V and J are TRBV2 and TRBJ2-7; D perhaps matches TRBD2 (5 bases). The CDR3 spans 15 residues. Germline CDR1 reads SNHLY; CDR2 reads FYNNEI. The V end lost 4 bases, the J end lost 1 base, and 14 bases lay between the germline ends. CDR3 protein: CASSVLESGSYEQYF. As DNA, the CDR3 is TGTGCCAGCAGTGTACTCGAATCGGGATCCTACGAGCAGTACTTC.

CDR3 coding DNA: TGTGCCACCAGTGACCGAGGGGGCGCGGGCACTGAAGCTTTCTTT. This encodes CATSDRGGAGTEAFF. The rearrangement joins TRBV24-1 to TRBJ1-1; 7 positions agree with TRBD1. The V gene end was trimmed by 4 bases and the J gene end by 4 bases; junction bases not matched to a gene: 8. Germline V gene data show CDR1 as KGHDR and CDR2 as SFDVKD. This CDR3 spans 15 amino acids.

The V and J genes are TRBV6-5 and TRBJ2-7; 8 nucleotides line up with TRBD1. In germline, CDR1 is MNHEY, CDR2 SVGAGI. This CDR3 has 16 amino acids. With 3 bases clipped from V and 0 bases from J, the junction kept 7 bases outside the gene matches. As DNA, the CDR3 is TGTGCCAGCAGTTATGTCATCGGGACAGGCTCCTACGAGCAGTACTTC. Translation: CASSYVIGTGSYEQYF.